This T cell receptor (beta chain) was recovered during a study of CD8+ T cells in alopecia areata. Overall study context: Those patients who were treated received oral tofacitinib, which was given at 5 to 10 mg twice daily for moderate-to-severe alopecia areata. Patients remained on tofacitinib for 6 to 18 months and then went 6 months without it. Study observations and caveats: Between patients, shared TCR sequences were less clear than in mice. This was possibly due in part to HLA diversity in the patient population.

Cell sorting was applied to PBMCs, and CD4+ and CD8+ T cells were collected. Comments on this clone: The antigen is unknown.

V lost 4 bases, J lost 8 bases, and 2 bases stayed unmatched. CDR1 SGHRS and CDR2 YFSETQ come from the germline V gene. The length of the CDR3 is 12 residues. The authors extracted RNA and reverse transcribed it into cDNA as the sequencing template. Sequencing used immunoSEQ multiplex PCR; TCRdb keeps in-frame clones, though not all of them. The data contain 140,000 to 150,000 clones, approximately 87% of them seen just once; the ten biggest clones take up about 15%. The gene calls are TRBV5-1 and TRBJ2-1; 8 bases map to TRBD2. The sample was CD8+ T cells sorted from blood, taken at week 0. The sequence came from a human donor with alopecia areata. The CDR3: CASSPGLDEQFF. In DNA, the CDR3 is TGCGCCAGCAGCCCGGGACTAGATGAGCAGTTCTTC.